The rows below give T cell receptor beta chains drawn from one sample of a study of blood T cell repertoires in COVID-19. Generated by immunoSEQ multiplex PCR, the TCRdb table keeps only in-frame clones and is missing some. Among 100,000 to 150,000 clones, roughly four fifths were seen once, and the ten largest hold roughly 17%. The sequencing input was peripheral blood. The receptors here all came from a man younger than 45 with COVID-19, enrolled during active disease. Each CDR3 is given with its conserved first and last residue. The size field is filled for only some rows; it gives once, few, many or a size class.

v_call	j_call	clone_size	cdr3_aa
TRBV6-6	TRBJ2-2	NA	CASSWGGSNTGELFF
TRBV6-5	TRBJ1-2	once	CASRQGYGYTF
TRBV12-3/TRBV12-4	TRBJ2-3	NA	CAISSASTDTQYF
TRBV4-1	TRBJ1-1	NA	CASSLSGRKVSTEAFF
TRBV6-2/TRBV6-3	TRBJ1-2	NA	CASSQQLYGYTF
TRBV19	TRBJ1-1	NA	CASSIDPPLGEAFF
TRBV9	TRBJ2-1	NA	CASSGTSVSSYNEQFF
TRBV12-3/TRBV12-4	TRBJ1-2	few	CASSDRGLGYTF
TRBV5-1	TRBJ2-3	NA	CASSLSGNPKTTDTQYF
TRBV28	TRBJ2-7	NA	CASSFDRGGIHEQYF
TRBV4-3	TRBJ1-2	NA	CASSQGWQRPNYGYTF
TRBV7-8	TRBJ2-2	NA	CASSFLVTPNTGELFF
TRBV6-1	TRBJ2-1	NA	CASSEFSPTKGLAGEYRLVNEQFF
TRBV2	TRBJ1-1	NA	CASSEITGVTEAFF
TRBV7-3	TRBJ2-1	NA	CASSSSGQDNEQFF
TRBV4-3	TRBJ1-4	NA	CASSQDGQGGNEKLFF
TRBV6-5	TRBJ2-7	many	CASSYKPGHRYEQYF
TRBV4-1	TRBJ2-5	NA	CASSQDGYVQETQYF
TRBV10-3	TRBJ1-3	NA	CAISADRGSGNTIYF
TRBV24-1	TRBJ2-3	NA	CATSDYHVPDTQYF
TRBV9	TRBJ2-1	few	CASSPGTGRNEQFF
TRBV6-5	TRBJ1-5	NA	CASSHQGADQPQHF
TRBV27	TRBJ2-1	NA	CASKRDRANNEQFF
TRBV9	TRBJ1-1	NA	CASSGRGGPEAFF
TRBV7-2	TRBJ1-5	NA	CASSFDGTNQPQHF
TRBV6-1	TRBJ1-1	NA	CASSEAGRGAFF
TRBV12-5	TRBJ1-1	NA	CASGLGLTAGEAFF
TRBV4-2	TRBJ1-2	NA	CASSQVQGATADYGYTF
TRBV2	TRBJ2-7	NA	CANDRRGQVYEQYF
TRBV19	TRBJ2-1	NA	CASSMAGNKINEQFF
TRBV28	TRBJ2-5	NA	CASSMSGGQETQYF
TRBV6-5	TRBJ1-1	once	CASRDRKNTEAFF
TRBV18	TRBJ2-7	once	CASSPGLADTEQYF
TRBV7-9	TRBJ1-1	few	CASSARDRGRTEAFF
TRBV27	TRBJ1-1	NA	CASSLSDTTEAFF
TRBV11-2	TRBJ1-4	NA	CASSRGRGDEKLFF
TRBV6-6	TRBJ2-5	NA	CASIHDRGSETQYF
TRBV19	TRBJ1-1	NA	CASTWGGTNTEAFF
TRBV6-1	TRBJ2-5	NA	CASSEAAGGQETQYF
TRBV2	TRBJ2-4	NA	CASRYDRGQGKNIQYF
TRBV5-8	TRBJ1-2	NA	CASSLGPGGLLYGYTF
TRBV18	TRBJ1-1	NA	CASSPPGQVFGNTEAFF
TRBV4-2	TRBJ1-4	NA	CASSQITGVTNEKLFF
TRBV27	TRBJ2-7	NA	CASSTGVIDEQYF
TRBV7-9	TRBJ1-5	NA	CASSLLDQPQHF
TRBV27	TRBJ1-2	NA	CASSPLSQLDITYGYTF
TRBV18	TRBJ1-2	NA	CASSPREGKRHANYGYTF
TRBV10-3	TRBJ2-2	NA	CAINVTGVVGELFF
TRBV19	TRBJ2-7	many	CASSIGGSVPYEQYF
TRBV29-1	TRBJ2-1	NA	CSVEGKGAYNEQFF
TRBV5-1	TRBJ1-3	NA	CASSLGDTAGNTIYF
TRBV6-5	TRBJ2-7	NA	CASRAGGRNEQYF
TRBV4-2	TRBJ1-3	NA	CASSQERVFSGNTIYF
TRBV27	TRBJ1-4	NA	CASSLYGRLPNEKLFF
TRBV5-1	TRBJ2-2	NA	CASSLVLAGGTGELFF
TRBV19	TRBJ2-7	NA	CASSMNRFSYEQYF
TRBV7-8	TRBJ2-7	NA	CASRRTSGRDSPYEQYF